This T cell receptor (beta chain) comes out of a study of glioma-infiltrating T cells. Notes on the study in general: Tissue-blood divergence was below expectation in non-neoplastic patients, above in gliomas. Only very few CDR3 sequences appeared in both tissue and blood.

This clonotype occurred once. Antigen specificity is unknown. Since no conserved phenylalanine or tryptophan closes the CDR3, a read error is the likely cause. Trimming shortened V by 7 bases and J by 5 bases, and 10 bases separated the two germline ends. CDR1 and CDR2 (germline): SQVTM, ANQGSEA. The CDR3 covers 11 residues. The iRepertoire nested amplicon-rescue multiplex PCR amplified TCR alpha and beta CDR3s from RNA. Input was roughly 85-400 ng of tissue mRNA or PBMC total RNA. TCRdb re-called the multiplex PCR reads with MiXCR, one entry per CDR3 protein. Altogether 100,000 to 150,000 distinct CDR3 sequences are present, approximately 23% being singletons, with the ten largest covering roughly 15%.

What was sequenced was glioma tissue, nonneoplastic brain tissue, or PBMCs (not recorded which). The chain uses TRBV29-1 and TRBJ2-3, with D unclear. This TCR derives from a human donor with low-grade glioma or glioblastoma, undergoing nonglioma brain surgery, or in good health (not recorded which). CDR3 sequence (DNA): TGCAGCGCTCGCTGGGGAGATACGCAGTATTCT. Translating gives CSARWGDTQYS.